The rows below give T cell receptor beta chains drawn from one sample of a study of blood T cell repertoires in COVID-19. Repertoires were generated with immunoSEQ multiplex PCR, while TCRdb's copy carries only in-frame clones and drops some. The data show under 350,000 clones, about 89% seen once. The sequenced material came from peripheral blood. These receptors originate from a middle-aged man with acute or convalescent COVID-19. The CDR3 runs from the conserved cysteine through the conserved F or W. Each record gives: V gene, J gene, clone size, D gene, CDR3 DNA, CDR3 protein. The D gene is left open where the match is weak. Only some rows state a clone size, as once, few, many or a class for expanded clones.

TRBV10-2,TRBJ1-2,.,.,TGCGCCAGCCAGGACAGCTATGGCTACACCTTC,CASQDSYGYTF
TRBV20-1,TRBJ1-6,.,.,TGCAGTGCTAGTATGAGCAATTCACCCCTCCACTTT,CSASMSNSPLHF
TRBV28,TRBJ1-1,once,.,TGTGCCAGCACCCGAACTATGAACACTGAAGCTTTCTTT,CASTRTMNTEAFF
TRBV10-3,TRBJ2-2,.,TRBD1,TGTGCCATCAGGGACAGGGTGGTCGGGGAGCTGTTTTTT,CAIRDRVVGELFF
TRBV5-6,TRBJ2-1,.,TRBD2,TGTGCCAGCAGCTTCGGACTAGCGGGCCACAATGAGCAGTTCTTC,CASSFGLAGHNEQFF
TRBV6-5,TRBJ2-7,.,.,TGTGCCAGCAGTCAACCTACAGGGAGGGCCTACGAGCAGTACTTC,CASSQPTGRAYEQYF
TRBV2,TRBJ1-2,.,.,TGTGCCAGCAGTGTAAGAGGGAACGGCTACACCTTC,CASSVRGNGYTF
TRBV29-1,TRBJ2-2,once,TRBD1,TGCAGCGTTCTCGGGACAGCGAACACCGGGGAGCTGTTTTTT,CSVLGTANTGELFF
TRBV5-1,TRBJ1-2,.,TRBD1,TGCGCCAGCAGCTCCTCCGGGACAGCCGCTAACTATGGCTACACCTTC,CASSSSGTAANYGYTF
TRBV27,TRBJ1-1,.,TRBD1,TGTGCCGTCCGGGCCAGGGACAGGAACACTGAAGCTTTCTTT,CAVRARDRNTEAFF
TRBV19,TRBJ1-3,.,.,TGTGCCAGTAGTTTGTACAGTCCGGGACTACCTTCTGGAAACACCATATATTTT,CASSLYSPGLPSGNTIYF
TRBV18,TRBJ1-2,.,TRBD1,TGTGCCAGCTCACCTGACAGGGCCGCGGGTGGCTACACCTTC,CASSPDRAAGGYTF
TRBV6-5,TRBJ1-1,.,.,TGTGCCAGCAGTCCTAGACAGGACACTGAAGCTTTCTTT,CASSPRQDTEAFF
TRBV2,TRBJ2-1,.,TRBD2,TGTGCCAGCAGTGAAATAGCGGGGGTATACAATGAGCAGTTCTTC,CASSEIAGVYNEQFF
TRBV3-1/TRBV3-2,TRBJ1-1,.,.,TGTGCCAGCAGCCTTCGACAGTTGAACACTGAAGCTTTCTTT,CASSLRQLNTEAFF
TRBV27,TRBJ2-7,.,.,TGTGCCAGCAGTCCAAACAATTACGAGCAGTACTTC,CASSPNNYEQYF
TRBV11-2,TRBJ1-4,few,.,TGTGCCAGCAGCTTAGGCAGGGGATATGAAAAACTGTTTTTT,CASSLGRGYEKLFF
TRBV11-2,TRBJ2-2,.,TRBD2,TGTGCCAGCAGCTTCGGACTAGCGGGGTCGAACACCGGGGAGCTGTTTTTT,CASSFGLAGSNTGELFF
TRBV3-1/TRBV3-2,TRBJ2-1,.,TRBD1,TGTGCCAGCAGCCACAGGGGGCGAAACAATGAGCAGTTCTTC,CASSHRGRNNEQFF
TRBV29-1,TRBJ1-1,once,.,TGCAGCGTTGACGACTCGGGGGGAACTGAAGCTTTCTTT,CSVDDSGGTEAFF
TRBV5-1,TRBJ1-1,.,.,TGCGCCAGCAGCTATACAGGGCTTCAAGGATTAATGAACACTGAAGCTTTCTTT,CASSYTGLQGLMNTEAFF
TRBV5-1,TRBJ2-7,.,.,TGCGCCAGCAGCCCGGGCAGGGGGGACTACGAGCAGTACTTC,CASSPGRGDYEQYF
TRBV5-5,TRBJ1-5,.,.,TGTGCCAGCAGCAACGTTGCCTGGAGGGATCAGCCCCAGCATTTT,CASSNVAWRDQPQHF
TRBV19,TRBJ2-2,.,.,TGTGCCAGTACCTCCGGGGTGAACACCGGGGAGCTGTTTTTT,CASTSGVNTGELFF
TRBV5-6,TRBJ1-5,.,TRBD1,TGTGCCAGCAGCTTGAACAGGGGGCTTATCTATCAGCCCCAGCATTTT,CASSLNRGLIYQPQHF
TRBV7-6,TRBJ1-3,.,.,TGTGCCAGCAGCCCTGGGACAATCTCTGGAAACACCATATATTTT,CASSPGTISGNTIYF
TRBV7-2,TRBJ2-5,.,.,TGTGCCAGCAGCCGTAGCGGTCAGGGAGAGACCCAGTACTTC,CASSRSGQGETQYF
TRBV28,TRBJ1-1,.,.,TGTGCCAGCAGTTTAACAGGGAGCACTGAAGCTTTCTTT,CASSLTGSTEAFF
TRBV2,TRBJ1-4,.,.,TGTGCCAGCTCGGGAACTTCGGATGAAAAACTGTTTTTT,CASSGTSDEKLFF
TRBV5-1,TRBJ2-1,.,.,TGCGCCAGCAGCTTGGACATCGGGAATGAGCAGTTCTTC,CASSLDIGNEQFF
TRBV27,TRBJ2-7,.,TRBD1,TGTGCCAGCAGTCCGACCGGGACAGAGTTATCCTACGAGCAGTACTTC,CASSPTGTELSYEQYF
TRBV5-1,TRBJ2-2,.,TRBD1,TGCGCCAGCAGCTACGGACAGGGGTCCGGTCCCGGGGAGCTGTTTTTT,CASSYGQGSGPGELFF
TRBV4-1,TRBJ2-3,once,.,TGCGCCAGCAGCCAAGATAGGGGAAATTGGGCAGATACGCAGTATTTT,CASSQDRGNWADTQYF
TRBV19,TRBJ1-1,.,.,TGTGCCAGTAGTATCGTTGGACAGAACACTGAAGCTTTCTTT,CASSIVGQNTEAFF
TRBV9,TRBJ1-6,.,.,TGTGCCAGCAGCGTAGCGGGTAATTCACCCCTCCACTTT,CASSVAGNSPLHF
TRBV24-1,TRBJ2-1,few,TRBD1,TGTGCCACCAGTGATTGGACCGGGACAGGGACAAACAATGAGCAGTTCTTC,CATSDWTGTGTNNEQFF
TRBV7-3,TRBJ1-2,.,.,TGTGCCAGCAGCTTCGGAGAAGAGGGTGGCTACACCTTC,CASSFGEEGGYTF
TRBV15,TRBJ1-1,.,.,TGTGCCACCAGGGACACCGCTATGAACACTGAGGCTTTCTTT,CATRDTAMNTEAFF
TRBV14,TRBJ2-1,.,.,TGTGCCAGCAGCCAAGATCGTGGACAAGTCTACAATGAGCAGTTCTTC,CASSQDRGQVYNEQFF
TRBV27,TRBJ2-7,.,.,TGTGCCAGCAGTTTATACAGGTCCCACGAGCAGTACTTC,CASSLYRSHEQYF
TRBV11-2,TRBJ1-5,.,.,TGTGCCAGCAGCCCCGGTGGGGGGGAAAGCAATCAGCCCCAGCATTTT,CASSPGGGESNQPQHF
TRBV24-1,TRBJ2-1,once,TRBD1,TGTGCCACCAGTGGGACCGGGACAGGTCGGCAGTTCTTC,CATSGTGTGRQFF
TRBV7-9,TRBJ2-1,once,.,TGTGCCAGCAGCTCTTGGGCAACGCTGAGCTCCTACAATGAGCAGTTCTTC,CASSSWATLSSYNEQFF
TRBV28,TRBJ1-2,.,.,TGTGCCAGCAGGTCAGGGGCTCAGGACTATGGCTACACCTTC,CASRSGAQDYGYTF
TRBV9,TRBJ1-6,.,.,TGTGCCAGCAGCGTAGGAAGGGGTTCACCCCTCCACTTT,CASSVGRGSPLHF
TRBV28,TRBJ1-1,.,.,TGTGCCAGCAGCCTCTCTAAACTCACTGAAGCTTTCTTT,CASSLSKLTEAFF
TRBV29-1,TRBJ2-7,.,.,TGCAGCGTTGGCCAGGGCGCCTACGAGCAGTACTTC,CSVGQGAYEQYF
TRBV6-5,TRBJ2-7,.,TRBD2,TGTGCCAGCACCGCGCGCGGGGGGAGGTACGAGCAGTACTTC,CASTARGGRYEQYF
TRBV11-2,TRBJ2-2,.,.,TGTGCCAGCAGCTTACTAGGGGGAACCGGGGAGCTGTTTTTT,CASSLLGGTGELFF
TRBV11-2,TRBJ1-1,.,TRBD1,TGTGCCAGCAGAAATCGACAGGGGATGGACACTGAAGCTTTCTTT,CASRNRQGMDTEAFF
TRBV5-6,TRBJ1-5,.,TRBD1,TGTGCCAGCAGCTTCGGGACAGGGGTCAATCAGCCCCAGCATTTT,CASSFGTGVNQPQHF
TRBV28,TRBJ1-5,.,.,TGTGCCAGCAGTTTAGGAGTTCTAAATCAGCCCCAGCATTTT,CASSLGVLNQPQHF
TRBV6-5,TRBJ1-1,.,.,TGTGCCAGCAGTTACTACTTAACCACTGAAGCTTTCTTT,CASSYYLTTEAFF